A selection of T cell receptor beta chains follows, all from one sample in a study of regulatory T cells in long-lasting Graves disease. A single record per CDR3 protein comes from TCRdb applying MiXCR to the multiplex PCR reads. The sample carries 300,000 or so distinct CDR3 sequences, around 19% recorded once. This specimen consisted of peripheral blood mononuclear cells (PBMCs), obtained when the disease was refractory, from a patient treated with antithyroid drugs. All receptors derive from a female donor with Graves disease. Both conserved end residues are part of each CDR3. A D gene is named only where the DNA matches it firmly. Rows give clone size only sometimes, using once, few, many, or a class for an expanded clone.

abundance,j_gene,v_gene,d_gene,CDR3nt,CDR3aa
-,TRBJ2-7,TRBV7-2,TRBD1,TGTGCCAGCACCCCGACAGGGTACTCCTACGAGCAGTACTTC,CASTPTGYSYEQYF
-,TRBJ1-1,TRBV4-1,TRBD1,TGCGCCAGCAGCCGACAGGGCGCGGGTGAAGCTTTCTTT,CASSRQGAGEAFF
many,TRBJ2-7,TRBV6-5,TRBD1,TGTGCCAGCAGTTACGTCCAGGGGGCGGGATACGAGCAGTACTTC,CASSYVQGAGYEQYF
-,TRBJ2-7,TRBV20-1,TRBD1,TGCAGTGCTAGATTCCCCGGGACAGGGGAGCAGTACTTC,CSARFPGTGEQYF
-,TRBJ2-7,TRBV5-4,TRBD1,TGTGCCAGCAGCCGCCCCACGGGACAGTCCTACGAGCAGTACTTC,CASSRPTGQSYEQYF
few,TRBJ2-6,TRBV6-5,TRBD2,TGTGCCAGCAGTTACAGGACTAGCGCTGGGGCCAACGTCCTGACTTTC,CASSYRTSAGANVLTF
few,TRBJ2-2,TRBV28,-,TGTGCCAGCACGCCGCTAGTGAACACCGGGGAGCTGTTTTTT,CASTPLVNTGELFF
many,TRBJ2-7,TRBV20-1,-,TGCAGTGCTTCGATCAGGACAGCTCCTACCTACGAGCAGTACTTC,CSASIRTAPTYEQYF
-,TRBJ1-2,TRBV5-1,TRBD1,TGCGCCAGCAGCTTGGACGGACAGGGTCGGGGCTACACCTTC,CASSLDGQGRGYTF
-,TRBJ2-7,TRBV7-3,-,TGTGCCAGCAGCTTAATGCGGCTAGACGACCACTACGAGCAGTACTTC,CASSLMRLDDHYEQYF
-,TRBJ2-7,TRBV7-2,TRBD1,TGTGCCAGCAGCCAGGGGCAGGGGGCGCGGGAGCAGTACTTC,CASSQGQGAREQYF
many,TRBJ1-5,TRBV12-5,TRBD1,TGTGCTAGTGGTTACACTACAGGGGTCAGTCAGCCCCAGCATTTT,CASGYTTGVSQPQHF
many,TRBJ1-4,TRBV30,-,TGTGCCTGGAGTCATTGGGGGTCTAATGAAAAACTGTTTTTT,CAWSHWGSNEKLFF
-,TRBJ2-7,TRBV6-2/TRBV6-3,-,TGTGCCAGCAGTTACCGGCGGGGGCTCGCCTACGAGCAGTACTTC,CASSYRRGLAYEQYF
many,TRBJ1-5,TRBV6-1,TRBD1,TGTGCCAGTCTGTTTCGAAGGGGGCCCAACAATCAGCCCCAGCATTTT,CASLFRRGPNNQPQHF
-,TRBJ2-2,TRBV7-3,TRBD1,TGTGCCAGCAGCTACCGGGACAGGACCACCAGGGAGCTGTTTTTT,CASSYRDRTTRELFF
-,TRBJ1-1,TRBV19,-,TGTGCCAGTAGTATTTACCCCAGCACTGAAGCTTTCTTT,CASSIYPSTEAFF
-,TRBJ2-5,TRBV7-3,TRBD2,TGTGCCAGCAGCTTGACTAGCGGGAGGGAGGAGACCCAGTACTTC,CASSLTSGREETQYF
few,TRBJ2-7,TRBV28,-,TGTGCCAGCACCTTGACAGAGCAGCAGTACTTC,CASTLTEQQYF
many,TRBJ1-5,TRBV7-6,-,TGTGCCAGCAGCGCAGGGGCTGGCAATCAGCCCCAGCATTTT,CASSAGAGNQPQHF
-,TRBJ1-2,TRBV7-9,TRBD1,TGTGCCAGCAGCTTAGAGCAGGGGGCAAACTATGGCTACACCTTC,CASSLEQGANYGYTF
many,TRBJ2-7,TRBV7-3,-,TGTGCCAGCAGCCCTCGGGCAGGCCACTACGAGCAGTACTTC,CASSPRAGHYEQYF
few,TRBJ1-2,TRBV30,-,TGTGCCGGGAACTATGGCTACACCTTC,CAGNYGYTF
many,TRBJ1-2,TRBV6-1,TRBD1,TGTGCCAGCCGGCGGACAGGGGCTCCGATGGATGGCTACACCTTC,CASRRTGAPMDGYTF
few,TRBJ1-3,TRBV6-6,-,TGTGCCAGCAGTTACTGGGAAGGGGAGGGACACTTATCTGGAAACACCATATATTTT,CASSYWEGEGHLSGNTIYF
many,TRBJ1-2,TRBV2,-,TGTGCCAGCAGTGTTGCGGTCTGGGGGGGCGGCATCTATGGCTACACCTTC,CASSVAVWGGGIYGYTF